This T cell receptor (beta chain) was captured by sequencing in a study of post-analysis software for immune sequencing data. Across the study: In terms of disease course, relapsing-remitting, secondary progressive and progressive-relapsing multiple sclerosis were included. Study conclusions and caveats: Five or six TRBV segments (TRBV5-6, TRBV5-1 and TRBV20-1 among them) occurred more frequently in patients than in controls.

Researchers reported that TCR beta cDNA libraries carried unique molecular identifiers. MiXCR was run by TCRdb on the PCR reads, yielding one entry per CDR3 protein. The table has 700,000 to 900,000 distinct CDR3 sequences, approximately 44% seen once. In germline, CDR1 is SGHTA, CDR2 FQGNSA. V trimming: 4 bases; J trimming: 10 bases; junction bases outside the gene matches: 10. The CDR3 runs 15 residues. In regard to this clonotype: No antigen is known for it.

The chain couples TRBV7-2 to TRBJ2-1; TRBD2 matches 10 bases. This receptor was taken from a girl aged 10 to 17 with multiple sclerosis. Material: blood. This chain's CDR3 is CASSSPGLATWEQFF. CDR3 DNA: TGTGCCAGCAGCTCCCCGGGACTAGCGACTTGGGAGCAGTTCTTC.